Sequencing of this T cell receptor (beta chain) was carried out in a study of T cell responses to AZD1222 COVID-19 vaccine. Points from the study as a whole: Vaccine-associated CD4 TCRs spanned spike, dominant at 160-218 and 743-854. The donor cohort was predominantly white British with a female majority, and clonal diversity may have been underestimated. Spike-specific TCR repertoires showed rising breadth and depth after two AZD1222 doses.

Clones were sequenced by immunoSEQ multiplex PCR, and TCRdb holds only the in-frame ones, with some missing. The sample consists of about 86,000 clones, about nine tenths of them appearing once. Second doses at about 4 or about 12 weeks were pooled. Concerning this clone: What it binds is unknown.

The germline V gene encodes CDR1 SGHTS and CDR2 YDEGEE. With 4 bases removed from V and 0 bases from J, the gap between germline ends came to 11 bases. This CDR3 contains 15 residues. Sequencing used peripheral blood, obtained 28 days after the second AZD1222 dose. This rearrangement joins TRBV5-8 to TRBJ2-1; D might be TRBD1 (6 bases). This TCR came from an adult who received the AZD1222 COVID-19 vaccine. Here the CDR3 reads CASSMRQVSYNEQFF. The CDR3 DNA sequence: TGTGCCAGCAGCATGAGACAGGTCTCCTACAATGAGCAGTTCTTC. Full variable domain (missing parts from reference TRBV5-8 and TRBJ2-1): EAGVTQSPTHLIKTRGQQATLRCSPISGHTSVYWYQQALGLGLQFLLWYDEGEERNRGNFPPRFSGRQFPNYSSELNVNALELEDSALYLCASSMRQVSYNEQFFGPGTRLTVL.